One and the same sample provided the 30 T cell receptor beta chains below, sequenced in a study of CD8+ T cells in alopecia areata. Following RNA extraction, reverse transcription yielded cDNA that acted as the sequencing template. The table came from immunoSEQ multiplex PCR; TCRdb's copy has only in-frame clones and leaves some out. Of about 140,000 clones listed, about three fifths were seen once; the top ten hold 4% to 5.5%. The material sequenced was CD4+ T cells sorted from blood. The source is a human donor in good health.

This clone has just a few counts. One end of the junction fails to match germline, which may point to a read error. The chain has TRBV19 and TRBJ2-2, with D maybe TRBD1 (6 bases). CDR3 size: 15 residues. The germline CDR1 and CDR2 sequences are LNHDA and SQIVND (reference sequence). CDR3 region: CASSIDRKNTGELFF. The CDR3 nucleotides read TGTGCCAGTAGCATAGACAGGAAGAACACCGGGGAGCTGTTTTTT.

CDR3 region: CASSWSRGNSGELFF. The CDR3 nucleotides read TGCGCCAGCAGCTGGAGTCGCGGGAATTCCGGGGAGCTGTTTTTT. V is TRBV4-1 and J is TRBJ2-2; a weak D match, TRBD2 (6 bases). The CDR3 is 15 residues long. CDR1 is MGHRA and CDR2 is YSYEKL in the germline V gene. V was trimmed by 5 bases and J by 6 bases, leaving 16 bases between them.

The chain links TRBV29-1 to TRBJ1-1, with D perhaps TRBD1 (5 bases). Trimming removed 3 bases at V and 7 bases at J, with 9 bases between. This CDR3 is 11 amino acids long. Looked up from germline, CDR1 is SQVTM and CDR2 is ANQGSEA. The CDR3 DNA follows: TGCAGCGTTGACCGGCAGGGTGAAGCTTTCTTT. Translated: CSVDRQGEAFF.

This chain uses TRBV11-2 with TRBJ2-7, with 7 bases that match TRBD2. J gave up 5 bases and V 5 bases, and 6 bases lay outside the gene matches. Germline assignment: CDR1 SGHAT and CDR2 FQNNGV. This CDR3 is 13 amino acids long. In nucleotides, the CDR3 is TGTGCCAGCAGCCCGGGACTACCCGACGAGCAGTACTTC. Residues: CASSPGLPDEQYF.

In this sample, this clone turned up a few times. The chain employs TRBV29-1 and TRBJ2-1; the match to TRBD2 covers 14 bases. J gave up 3 bases and V 1 base, and 5 bases lay outside the gene matches. The CDR3 consists of 17 residues. Germline V gives CDR1 SQVTM, CDR2 ANQGSEA. The chain's CDR3 is CSVEGGLAGGHYNEQFF. CDR3 coding DNA: TGCAGCGTTGAAGGAGGACTAGCGGGAGGACACTACAATGAGCAGTTCTTC.

This clone was seen only a few times. The rearrangement uses TRBV4-1 and TRBJ2-4; maybe TRBD1 (7 bases). This CDR3 has 16 amino acids. Germline CDR1 reads MGHRA; CDR2 reads YSYEKL. The V end was cut by 1 base, the J end by 0 bases, with 10 bases between. The CDR3 DNA reads as TGCGCCAGCAGCCAAGGCCAGGGGGGAGCCAAAAACATTCAGTACTTC. As protein: CASSQGQGGAKNIQYF.

The chain joins TRBV30 to TRBJ2-2; 8 bases map to TRBD2. J was trimmed by 0 bases and V by 2 bases; bases with no gene match: 11. The germline V gene has CDR1 GTSNPN and CDR2 SVGIG (reference sequence). This CDR3 has 18 amino acids. This chain's CDR3 is CAWSSSGINYANTGELFF. CDR3 coding DNA: TGTGCCTGGAGTAGTAGCGGGATTAATTACGCGAACACCGGGGAGCTGTTTTTT.

This clone was recorded a few times. The chain joins TRBV28 to TRBJ2-3; either TRBD1 or TRBD2 may fit D (5 bases each). In germline, CDR1 is MDHEN, CDR2 SYDVKM. This CDR3 has 14 residues. The V gene lost 5 bases and the J gene lost 5 bases, with 14 bases spanning the gap. CDR3 in DNA: TGTGCCAGCAGTGGCCCGCGTGGGGGAGATACGCAGTATTTT. Encoded protein: CASSGPRGGDTQYF. Based on the CDR3 plus reference TRBV28 and TRBJ2-3, the full variable domain is DVKVTQSSRYLVKRTGEKVFLECVQDMDHENMFWYRQDPGLGLRLIYFSYDVKMKEKGDIPEGYSVSREKKERFSLILESASTNQTSMYLCASSGPRGGDTQYFGPGTRLTVL.

This clone was seen a few times. The V and J genes are TRBV15 and TRBJ2-5, with D possibly being TRBD1 (5 bases). The CDR3 length is 16 residues. V lost 0 bases and J lost 4, with 15 bases in between. Germline loops: CDR1 LNHNV, CDR2 YYDKDF (reference sequence). CDR3 bases: TGTGCCACCAGCAGAGACAGGGCTAGTTCGGGAGAGACCCAGTACTTC. Protein sequence: CATSRDRASSGETQYF.

This chain links TRBV27 with TRBJ2-4; maybe TRBD2 (6 bases). Germline CDR1 reads MNHEY; CDR2 reads SMNVEV (reference sequence). CDR3 size: 16 residues. V was trimmed by 1 base and J by 0 bases, leaving 10 bases between them. As DNA, the CDR3 is TGTGCCAGCAGTTTATTGGGGGGATTAGCCAAAAACATTCAGTACTTC. Translated, it gives CASSLLGGLAKNIQYF.

This rearrangement joins TRBV4-1 to TRBJ1-1; D call uncertain. The germline V gene encodes CDR1 MGHRA and CDR2 YSYEKL. V was clipped by 2 bases and J by 2 bases, with 0 bases between them. CDR3 length: 11 amino acids. The CDR3, as DNA: TGCGCCAGCAGCCAAAACACTGAAGCTTTCTTT. Translated, it gives CASSQNTEAFF.

The chain carries TRBV10-2 and TRBJ1-5, with a weak D call TRBD1 (6 bases). The ends were cut back, 8 bases at V and 4 bases at J, with 12 bases in the middle. This CDR3 comprises 13 residues. The V gene's germline CDR1 is WSHSY and CDR2 SAAADI. The CDR3: CASRGQFNQPQHF. As DNA, the CDR3 is TGCGCCAGCCGCGGACAGTTTAATCAGCCCCAGCATTTT.

The chain uses TRBV7-2 and TRBJ1-2; 12 positions agree with TRBD1. The CDR3 is made up of 15 amino acids. Germline V gene sequence: CDR1 SGHTA, CDR2 FQGNSA. The ends lost 4 bases at V and 4 bases at J; junction bases unmatched: 4. In DNA, the CDR3 is TGTGCCAGCAGCTCGGGACAGGGGGCTCCCTATGGCTACACCTTC. It encodes CASSSGQGAPYGYTF.

The rearrangement links TRBV28 to TRBJ2-5, with a tentative D call TRBD2 (6 bases). The CDR3 has 14 residues. Germline CDR1 reads MDHEN; CDR2 reads SYDVKM. The ends were cut back, 4 bases at V and 6 bases at J, with 15 bases in the middle. For the CDR3, the DNA is TGTGCCAGCAGTTCGACTTGGGAGGCAAAGACCCAGTACTTC. It encodes CASSSTWEAKTQYF.

This chain connects TRBV9 to TRBJ2-1; TRBD2 agrees at 7 bases. Germline values: CDR1 SGDLS, CDR2 YYNGEE. V was clipped by 0 bases and J by 4 bases; unmatched bases: 10. The CDR3 spans 17 residues. CDR3 in amino acids: CASSVVASGISYNEQFF. The CDR3 DNA reads TGTGCCAGCAGCGTAGTCGCTAGCGGAATTTCATACAATGAGCAGTTCTTC.

This chain joins TRBV14 and TRBJ2-5; D gene unclear. Per the germline V gene, CDR1 is SGHDN and CDR2 is FVKESK. This CDR3 spans 12 amino acids. With 8 bases removed from V and 7 bases from J, the gap between germline ends came to 14 bases. CDR3 region: CASSTTGLTQYF. The CDR3 DNA sequence: TGTGCCAGCTCTACAACTGGGTTGACCCAGTACTTC.

The chain employs TRBV7-6 and TRBJ2-1, with TRBD2 matching 7 bases. Trimming cost V 1 base and J 0 bases; bases outside gene matches: 0. The CDR3 totals 15 residues. The germline V gene has CDR1 SGHVS and CDR2 FNYEAQ. The CDR3 sequence is CASSLGTSSYNEQFF. Here the CDR3 DNA reads TGTGCCAGCAGCTTAGGGACTAGCTCCTACAATGAGCAGTTCTTC.

The rearrangement uses TRBV5-1 and TRBJ2-3; D unresolved. The germline CDR1 and CDR2 sequences are SGHRS and YFSETQ. The CDR3 runs 14 residues. The V end was cut by 0 bases, the J end by 2 bases, with 7 bases between. The DNA for the CDR3 is TGCGCCAGCAGCTTGGCCGCAATCACAGATACGCAGTATTTT. Its protein product is CASSLAAITDTQYF.

A few counts support this clone. J is TRBJ1-2 and V is TRBV29-1, with TRBD1 matching 10 bases. The CDR3 length is 13 residues. V was pared by 3 bases and J by 4 bases, with 2 bases of the junction left unmatched. Germline lookup yields CDR1 SQVTM and CDR2 ANQGSEA. CDR3 nucleotides: TGCAGCGTTGAGACAGGGGGCGGCTATGGCTACACCTTC. Amino acid sequence: CSVETGGGYGYTF.

The chain has TRBV28 and TRBJ2-5; TRBD2 is a possible D gene (6 bases). The CDR3 length is 15 residues. V was cut by 3 bases and J by 0 bases, with 11 bases left in between. CDR1 is MDHEN and CDR2 is SYDVKM in the germline V gene. DNA for the CDR3: TGTGCCAGCAGTTTGGGCGGGACGAACCAAGAGACCCAGTACTTC. Amino acid sequence: CASSLGGTNQETQYF.

This sequence joins TRBV15 and TRBJ2-4; D possibly uses TRBD1 or TRBD2 (6 bases each). The ends were cut back, 4 bases at V and 7 bases at J, with 17 bases in the middle. The CDR3 contains 15 residues. Germline V gives CDR1 LNHNV, CDR2 YYDKDF (reference sequence). The DNA of the CDR3 is TGTGCCACCAGCATAGGCGGAGGGGGAAGGAACATTCAGTACTTC. Translating it yields CATSIGGGGRNIQYF.

This chain connects TRBV6-5 to TRBJ1-1; TRBD1 might be the D (6 bases). The germline CDR1 and CDR2 sequences are MNHEY and SVGAGI. The V and J ends lost 0 bases and 7 bases respectively, with 15 bases between them. The CDR3 is made up of 15 amino acids. This CDR3 is CASSYSDSFRGEAFF. In nucleotides, the CDR3 is TGTGCCAGCAGTTACTCGGACAGTTTTCGAGGTGAAGCTTTCTTT.

V is TRBV10-3 and J is TRBJ2-1; 7 bases line up with TRBD2. The CDR3 is made up of 16 amino acids. Trimming removed 0 bases from V and 12 bases from J; junction bases left unmatched: 14. Per the germline V gene, CDR1 is ENHRY and CDR2 is SYGVKD. CDR3 loop: CAISESFGTTYERQFF. CDR3 nucleotides: TGTGCCATCAGTGAGTCTTTTGGGACTACCTACGAGCGGCAGTTCTTC.

In its sample, this clone was seen a few times. The V and J genes are TRBV14 and TRBJ2-2, with TRBD1 matching over 8 bases. This CDR3 is built from 17 residues. V was pared by 4 bases and J by 5 bases, with 12 bases of the junction left unmatched. Germline V gene sequence: CDR1 SGHDN, CDR2 FVKESK. The CDR3 DNA reads as TGTGCCAGCAGCCCCAAAAGGCGGGACAGGCGAACCGGGGAGCTGTTTTTT. As protein: CASSPKRRDRRTGELFF. Filled out from reference TRBV14 and TRBJ2-2, the complete variable domain reads EAGVTQFPSHSVIEKGQTVTLRCDPISGHDNLYWYRRVMGKEIKFLLHFVKESKQDESGMPNNRFLAERTGGTYSTLKVQPAELEDSGVYFCASSPKRRDRRTGELFFGEGSRLTVL.

The DNA for the CDR3 is TGTGCCATCGGCCAGCGGGTCAACAATGAGCAGTTCTTC. Amino acids: CAIGQRVNNEQFF. The chain recombines TRBV10-3 with TRBJ2-1, with TRBD2 as a possible D gene (6 bases). The CDR3 is made up of 13 amino acids. V was clipped by 8 bases and J by 5 bases, with 13 bases between them. Looked up from germline, CDR1 is ENHRY and CDR2 is SYGVKD.

The gene calls are TRBV5-1 and TRBJ2-5; perhaps TRBD2 as D (7 bases). The germline gives CDR1 SGHRS, CDR2 YFSETQ. Trimming left V 3 bases short and J 2 bases short, with 14 bases between. This CDR3 has 15 amino acids. The CDR3 loop reads CASSYLGRGQETQYF. The CDR3 DNA is TGCGCCAGCAGCTACCTTGGGAGGGGGCAAGAGACCCAGTACTTC.

The chain uses TRBV25-1 and TRBJ2-3; D not certain. The CDR3 has 12 residues. The ends were cut back, 5 bases at V and 3 bases at J, with 6 bases in the middle. Germline CDR1 and CDR2: MGHDK and SYGVNS. The CDR3 here is CASSLGTDTQYF. CDR3 in DNA: TGTGCCAGCAGTTTAGGGACAGATACGCAGTATTTT.

The chain joins TRBV14 to TRBJ2-5; TRBD2 is a possible D gene (5 bases). V lost 0 bases and J 6 bases, leaving 14 bases between the germline ends. Germline-derived CDR1 and CDR2 are SGHDN and FVKESK. The CDR3 extends over 15 amino acids. This chain's CDR3 is CASSQDASGRQTQYF. DNA of the CDR3: TGTGCCAGCAGCCAAGATGCCAGCGGTCGGCAGACCCAGTACTTC.

There are a few counts of this clone. CDR3 amino acids: CASSLPGQSSSGANVLTF. The CDR3 region has the DNA TGTGCCAGCAGCTTACCGGGACAGTCTTCCTCTGGGGCCAACGTCCTGACTTTC. The V call is TRBV7-9, the J call TRBJ2-6, with TRBD1 matching 7 bases. V dropped 2 bases and J dropped 0; count of bases not matched to a gene: 7. From germline, CDR1 is SEHNR and CDR2 FQNEAQ (reference sequence). This CDR3 is 18 amino acids long. Full variable domain (rest looked up from reference TRBV7-9 and TRBJ2-6): DTGVSQNPRHKITKRGQNVTFRCDPISEHNRLYWYRQTLGQGPEFLTYFQNEAQLEKSRLLSDRFSAERPKGSFSTLEIQRTEQGDSAMYLCASSLPGQSSSGANVLTFGAGSRLTVL.

This clone was observed a handful of times. This chain links TRBV6-1 with TRBJ2-3; D remains ambiguous. The length of the CDR3 is 15 residues. Trimming removed 0 bases at V and 1 base at J, with 8 bases between. Germline CDR1 is MNHNS and CDR2 is SASEGT. The CDR3 bases are TGTGCCAGCAGTGAAGCGCTGGTCCGCACAGATACGCAGTATTTT. Translated: CASSEALVRTDTQYF.